The 3 T cell receptor beta chains below all came from one sample that was sequenced in a study of regulatory T cells in long-lasting Graves disease. Time point: newly diagnosed GD, antithyroid drugs for less than 3 months. Scientists built the TCR library using RNA that was extracted from PBMCs. Libraries of TCR beta came from iRepertoire HTBI primers plus Arm-PCR of CDR3 regions. A single record per CDR3 protein comes from TCRdb applying MiXCR to the multiplex PCR reads. The sample carries about 450,000 distinct CDR3 sequences, over 15% recorded once. These sequences were also reported in another study, on T cells in Graves' hyperthyroidism and ophthalmopathy.

This sample comprised peripheral blood mononuclear cells (PBMCs), obtained at new diagnosis, from a patient treated with antithyroid drugs. These receptors all come from a woman under 40 with Graves disease.

Of note for this clonotype: It may be a read error: a sequence one base away is much more abundant. The chain has TRBV30 and TRBJ2-7; D is unresolved. Germline V gene lookup returns CDR1 GTSNPN and CDR2 SVGIG (reference sequence). There are 12 residues in the CDR3. CDR3 sequence: CAWSSSFYEKYF. CDR3 bases: TGTGCCTGGAGTTCCTCTTTCTACGAGAAGTACTTC.

This clonotype has ten or more counts. The genes are TRBV6-1 and TRBJ2-7; 8 nucleotides line up with TRBD1. V shed 7 bases, J shed 0 bases, and the junction held 11 bases outside the gene matches. The length of the CDR3 is 16 residues. Germline V gene data show CDR1 as MNHNS and CDR2 as SASEGT. CDR3: CASTFVQGAPSYEQYF. The CDR3 nucleotides read TGTGCCAGCACCTTCGTTCAGGGGGCCCCCTCCTACGAGCAGTACTTC.

The sample holds a few counts of this clonotype. The chain has TRBV5-1 and TRBJ2-5, with 8 positions matching TRBD2. The CDR3 is 17 residues long. Unmatched junction bases numbered 14, after V lost 2 bases and J lost 5 bases. CDR1 is SGHRS, CDR2 YFSETQ, per germline. The CDR3 region is CASSLDLTSGLGETQYF. DNA for the CDR3: TGCGCCAGCAGCTTAGACCTCACTAGCGGCCTTGGGGAGACCCAGTACTTC.